The source of this T cell receptor (beta chain) is a study of cytomegalovirus exposure and HLA in healthy donors. The PCR employed 60 Vbeta primers together with 13 Jbeta primers. Libraries were prepared by immunoSEQ multiplex PCR; TCRdb keeps only in-frame clonotypes and omits some of them. This table has 120,000 or so clones, over 70% appearing once. Looked up from germline, CDR1 is LGHNA and CDR2 is YNFKEQ. Trimming at V came to 5 bases and at J to 3 bases, leaving 12 bases not matched to a gene. The CDR3 covers 17 residues. Sequencing used PBMCs. The sequence was collected from a woman aged 40 to 49 in good health and CMV-seronegative. This chain links TRBV4-2 with TRBJ2-2, with TRBD2 matching 7 bases. Here the CDR3 DNA reads TGTGCCAGCAGCTTGGGGGGGGGAAGCGTAGACACCGGGGAGCTGTTTTTT. The encoded protein is CASSLGGGSVDTGELFF.